This T cell receptor beta chain is drawn from a study of cytomegalovirus exposure and HLA in healthy donors. With regard to this clone: The target antigen is unknown.

Whole-study results and caveats: The study flagged some 180 TCR beta chains as cytomegalovirus-associated.

Germline lookup yields CDR1 LNHDA and CDR2 SQIVND (reference sequence). The ends were cut back, 3 bases at V and 2 bases at J, with 15 bases in the middle. CDR3 length: 16 amino acids. The PCR used 60 Vbeta and 13 Jbeta primers. Some clones are missing from TCRdb's copy, which holds only in-frame ones; the method was immunoSEQ multiplex PCR. The top ten clones hold roughly 2% of a sample with some 170,000 clones, more than 80% of them seen once. V is TRBV19 and J is TRBJ2-3; possibly TRBD2 for D (6 bases). The sample comprised PBMCs. This TCR was sampled from a woman aged 18-29 years in good health and CMV-seronegative. The CDR3 region has the DNA TGTGCCAGTAGTATTTTTTCGGGAGCATACACAGATACGCAGTATTTT. This encodes CASSIFSGAYTDTQYF. The full variable domain, in which reference TRBV19 and TRBJ2-3 provide the parts outside the CDR3, is DGGITQSPKYLFRKEGQNVTLSCEQNLNHDAMYWYRQDPGQGLRLIYYSQIVNDFQKGDIAEGYSVSREKKESFPLTVTSAQKNPTAFYLCASSIFSGAYTDTQYFGPGTRLTVL.